The sequence of this T cell receptor (beta chain) was determined in a study of T cell responses to AZD1222 COVID-19 vaccine. General study findings and limits: Baseline seropositivity occurred in only a handful of AZD1222 recipients. The sample set comprised mostly white British donors with more females, and clonal diversity was possibly underestimated. Spike-wide coverage was observed for vaccine-associated CD4 TCRs, with dominant responses at 160-218 and 743-854. Repertoire samples came only from after the peak T cell response.

This table comes from immunoSEQ multiplex PCR, and its TCRdb copy is limited to in-frame clones, with some not included. The data hold around 88,000 clones, with just under 90% observed a single time. CDR1 and CDR2 (germline): SGHNT, YYREEE (reference sequence). The V gene lost 5 bases and the J gene lost 1 base, with 9 bases spanning the gap. This CDR3 is 13 amino acids long. For this clone: Its antigen remains unidentified.

The sequenced sample was peripheral blood, obtained on day 0 of MenACWY control vaccination. The clonotype was recovered from an adult in good health. J is TRBJ1-1 and V is TRBV5-4; D gene uncertain. In DNA form, the CDR3 reads TGTGCCAGCAGTCTTGACGAGAACACTGAAGCTTTCTTT. This encodes CASSLDENTEAFF.